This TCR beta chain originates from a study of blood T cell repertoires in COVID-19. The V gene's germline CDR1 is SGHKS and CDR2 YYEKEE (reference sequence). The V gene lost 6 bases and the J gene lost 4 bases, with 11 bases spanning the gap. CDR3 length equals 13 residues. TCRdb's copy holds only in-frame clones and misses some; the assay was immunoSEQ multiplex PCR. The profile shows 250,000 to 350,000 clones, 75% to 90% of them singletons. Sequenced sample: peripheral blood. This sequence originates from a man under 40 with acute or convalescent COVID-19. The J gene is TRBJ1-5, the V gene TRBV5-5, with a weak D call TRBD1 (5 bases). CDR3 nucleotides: TGTGCCAGCAATGTGGGGGGGAATCAGCCCCAGCATTTT. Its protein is CASNVGGNQPQHF.